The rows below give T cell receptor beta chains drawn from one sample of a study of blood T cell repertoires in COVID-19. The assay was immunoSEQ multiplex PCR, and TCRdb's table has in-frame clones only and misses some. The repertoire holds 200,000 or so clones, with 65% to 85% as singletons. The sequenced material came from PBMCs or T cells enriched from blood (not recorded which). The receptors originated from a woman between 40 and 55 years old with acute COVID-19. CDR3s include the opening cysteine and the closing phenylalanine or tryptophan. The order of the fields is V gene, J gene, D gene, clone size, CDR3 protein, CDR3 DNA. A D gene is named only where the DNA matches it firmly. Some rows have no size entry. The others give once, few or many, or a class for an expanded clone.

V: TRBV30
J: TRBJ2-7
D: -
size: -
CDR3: CAWAPYGQIRGEQYF
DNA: TGTGCCTGGGCACCATACGGACAGATCAGGGGCGAGCAGTACTTC

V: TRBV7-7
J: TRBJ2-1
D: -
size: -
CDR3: CASSLLAGGGSYNEQFF
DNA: TGTGCTAGCAGCTTATTAGCAGGGGGAGGCTCCTACAATGAGCAGTTCTTC

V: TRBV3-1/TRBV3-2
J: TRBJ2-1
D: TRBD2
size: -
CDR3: CASSLGTKSYNEQFF
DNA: TGTGCCAGCAGCCTCGGGACTAAATCCTACAATGAGCAGTTCTTC

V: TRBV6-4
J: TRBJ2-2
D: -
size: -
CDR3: CASSAETGSSAGELFF
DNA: TGTGCCAGCAGTGCTGAAACAGGGAGTTCGGCCGGGGAGCTGTTTTTT

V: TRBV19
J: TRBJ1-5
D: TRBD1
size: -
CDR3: CASSSWGQGAGQPQHF
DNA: TGTGCCAGTAGTTCCTGGGGACAGGGGGCCGGACAGCCCCAGCATTTT

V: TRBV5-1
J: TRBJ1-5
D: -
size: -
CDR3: CASSSDSGNQPQHF
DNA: TGCGCCAGCAGCTCGGACAGCGGCAATCAGCCCCAGCATTTT

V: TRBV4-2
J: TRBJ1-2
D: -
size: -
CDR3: CASNEEGSTNYGYTF
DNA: TGTGCCAGCAACGAAGAGGGGAGCACTAACTATGGCTACACCTTC

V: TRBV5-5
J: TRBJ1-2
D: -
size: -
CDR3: CASSGRRRQAINYGYTF
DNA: TGTGCCAGCAGCGGCCGGCGACGACAGGCGATTAACTATGGCTACACCTTC

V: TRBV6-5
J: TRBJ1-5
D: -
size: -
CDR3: CASSYGTVDQPQHF
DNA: TGTGCCAGCAGTTACGGGACTGTCGATCAGCCCCAGCATTTT

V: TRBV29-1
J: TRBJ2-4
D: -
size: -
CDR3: CSVEGGVGNIQYF
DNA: TGCAGCGTTGAAGGCGGGGTTGGAAACATTCAGTACTTC

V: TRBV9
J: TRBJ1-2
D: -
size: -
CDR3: CASSVITGISYGYTF
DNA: TGTGCCAGCAGCGTAATTACAGGGATTTCTTATGGCTACACCTTC

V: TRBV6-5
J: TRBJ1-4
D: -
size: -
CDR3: CATGGAINEKLFF
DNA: TGTGCCACCGGGGGGGCAATTAATGAAAAACTGTTTTTT

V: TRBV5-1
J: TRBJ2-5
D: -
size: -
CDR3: CASRASGGQETQYF
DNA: TGCGCCAGCAGGGCGTCCGGGGGACAAGAGACCCAGTACTTC

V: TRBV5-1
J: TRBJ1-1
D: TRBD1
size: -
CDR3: CASSFGYVDAGGVWTEAFF
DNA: TGCGCCAGCAGCTTCGGTTACGTTGACGCAGGGGGCGTCTGGACTGAAGCTTTCTTT

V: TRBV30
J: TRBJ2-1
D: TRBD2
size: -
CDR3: CAWTLGLAGNEQFF
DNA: TGTGCCTGGACCCTGGGACTAGCGGGGAATGAGCAGTTCTTC

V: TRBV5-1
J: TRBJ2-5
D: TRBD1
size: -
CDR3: CASSSLQGAGETQYF
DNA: TGCGCCAGCAGCTCCCTACAGGGGGCGGGAGAGACCCAGTACTTC

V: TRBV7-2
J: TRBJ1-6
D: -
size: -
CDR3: CASSPGPGESSYNSPLHF
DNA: TGTGCCAGCAGCCCCGGGCCGGGGGAAAGCTCCTATAATTCACCCCTCCACTTT

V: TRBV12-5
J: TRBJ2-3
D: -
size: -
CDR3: CASGLSSGYTDTQYF
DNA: TGTGCTAGTGGTTTGTCGAGCGGGTACACAGATACGCAGTATTTT

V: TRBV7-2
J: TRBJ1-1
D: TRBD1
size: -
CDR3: CASSIQGVTNTEAFF
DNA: TGTGCCAGCAGCATCCAGGGGGTTACGAACACTGAAGCTTTCTTT

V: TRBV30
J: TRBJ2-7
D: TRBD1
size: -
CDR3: CAWREQGEGYEQYF
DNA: TGTGCCTGGAGGGAACAGGGGGAAGGCTACGAGCAGTACTTC

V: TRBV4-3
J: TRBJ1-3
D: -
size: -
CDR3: CASSQERGWNTIYF
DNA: TGCGCCAGCAGCCAAGAGAGAGGGTGGAACACCATATATTTT

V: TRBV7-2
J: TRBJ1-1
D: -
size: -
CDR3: CASSLEGGRLAEAFF
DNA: TGTGCCAGCAGCCTGGAAGGGGGAAGATTGGCTGAAGCTTTCTTT

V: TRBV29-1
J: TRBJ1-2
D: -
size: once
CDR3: CSVGGSYGYTF
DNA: TGCAGCGTTGGGGGCAGTTATGGCTACACCTTC

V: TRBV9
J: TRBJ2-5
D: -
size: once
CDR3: CASSVDTRYQETQYF
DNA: TGTGCCAGCAGCGTAGACACCCGCTACCAAGAGACCCAGTACTTC

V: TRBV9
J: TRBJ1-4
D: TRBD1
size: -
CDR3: CASSPRTGVNEKLFF
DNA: TGTGCCAGCAGCCCCCGGACAGGGGTTAATGAAAAACTGTTTTTT

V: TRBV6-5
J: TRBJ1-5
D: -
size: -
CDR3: CASGGSSNQPQHF
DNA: TGTGCCAGCGGCGGATCTAGCAATCAGCCCCAGCATTTT

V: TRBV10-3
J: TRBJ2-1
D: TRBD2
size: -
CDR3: CAIRTSGNNEQFF
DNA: TGTGCCATCCGGACTAGCGGCAACAATGAGCAGTTCTTC

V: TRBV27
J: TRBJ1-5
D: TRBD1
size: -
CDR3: CASSPWTGGSPEQPQHF
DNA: TGTGCCAGCAGCCCCTGGACAGGGGGGTCTCCAGAACAGCCCCAGCATTTT

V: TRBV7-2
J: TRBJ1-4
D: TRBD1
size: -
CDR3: CASSLWTGLNEKLFF
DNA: TGTGCCAGCAGCCTATGGACAGGGCTGAATGAAAAACTGTTTTTT

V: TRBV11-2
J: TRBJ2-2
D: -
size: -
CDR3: CASRKQGPNTGELFF
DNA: TGTGCCAGCAGGAAACAGGGACCAAACACCGGGGAGCTGTTTTTT

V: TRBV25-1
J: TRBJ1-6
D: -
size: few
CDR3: CASSEGAASYNSPLHF
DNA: TGTGCCAGCAGTGAGGGGGCAGCCTCCTATAATTCACCCCTCCACTTT

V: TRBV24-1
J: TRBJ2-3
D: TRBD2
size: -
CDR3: CATSGMGLAGTTDTQYF
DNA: TGTGCCACCAGTGGGATGGGACTAGCGGGGACCACAGATACGCAGTATTTT

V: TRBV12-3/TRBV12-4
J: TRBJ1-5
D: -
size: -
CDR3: CASSSSRDQPQHF
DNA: TGTGCCAGCAGTTCATCCAGGGATCAGCCCCAGCATTTT

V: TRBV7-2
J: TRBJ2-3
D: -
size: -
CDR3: CASSLDFTDTQYF
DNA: TGTGCCAGCAGCTTGGACTTTACAGATACGCAGTATTTT

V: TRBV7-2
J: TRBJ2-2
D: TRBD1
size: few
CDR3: CASSLSGTGFTGELFF
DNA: TGTGCCAGCAGCTTATCGGGGACAGGGTTCACCGGGGAGCTGTTTTTT

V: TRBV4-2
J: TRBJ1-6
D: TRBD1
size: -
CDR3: CASSQGQGAVNSPLHF
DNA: TGTGCCAGCAGCCAAGGACAGGGGGCAGTGAATTCACCCCTCCACTTT

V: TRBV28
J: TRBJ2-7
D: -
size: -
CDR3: CASSPPRLLVAYEQYF
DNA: TGTGCCAGCAGTCCACCCCGGCTACTAGTTGCCTACGAGCAGTACTTC

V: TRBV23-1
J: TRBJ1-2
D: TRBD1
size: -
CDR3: CASTAGQSIGSYTF
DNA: TGCGCCAGCACCGCGGGACAGTCTATAGGGAGCTACACCTTC

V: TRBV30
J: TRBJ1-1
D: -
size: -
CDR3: CAWSVALVRAFF
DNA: TGTGCCTGGAGTGTAGCGCTCGTGAGGGCTTTCTTT

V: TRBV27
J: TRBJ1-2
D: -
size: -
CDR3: CASSLRSIAGGYTF
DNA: TGTGCCAGCAGTTTAAGGTCGATCGCGGGGGGCTACACCTTC

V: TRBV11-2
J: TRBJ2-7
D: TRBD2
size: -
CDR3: CASSWASGGVGIDYEQYF
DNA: TGTGCCAGCAGCTGGGCTAGCGGGGGGGTCGGAATAGATTACGAGCAGTACTTC

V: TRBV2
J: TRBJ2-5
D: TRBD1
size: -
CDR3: CASSGDRVRYF
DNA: TGTGCCAGCAGTGGAGACAGGGTTCGGTACTTC

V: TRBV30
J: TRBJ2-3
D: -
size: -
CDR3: CAWDFGGSSTDTQYF
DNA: TGTGCCTGGGACTTCGGAGGATCTAGCACAGATACGCAGTATTTT

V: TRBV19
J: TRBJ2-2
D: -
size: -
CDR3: CASSISRGMMFF
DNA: TGTGCCAGTAGTATCTCTCGCGGGATGATGTTTTTT

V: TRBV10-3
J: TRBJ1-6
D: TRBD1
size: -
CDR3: CASGQGNSPLHF
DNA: TGTGCCTCCGGACAGGGGAATTCACCCCTCCACTTT